The TCR beta chain under discussion was sequenced for a study of beta chain features in type 1 diabetes. Study in general: Analysis included under 120,000,000 sorted cells drawn from all samples. Study-level points and caveats: Among all four CD4+ subsets, Type 1 diabetes patients had TCRB CDR3s that were moderately but significantly shorter.

Expressed TCRB transcripts were sequenced because the isolated RNA had all been reverse transcribed beforehand. Profiled with immunoSEQ multiplex PCR; TCRdb holds only in-frame clones, not every one. The sample has around 41,000 clones, 65% to 70% seen once. With respect to this clone: Its cognate antigen is unknown.

The J segment lost 6 bases and the V segment lost 2 bases, leaving 5 bases of the junction unmatched. Germline-derived CDR1 and CDR2 are SGHDN and FVKESK. The CDR3 totals 14 residues. This TCR derives from a man aged 30 to 39 with type 1 diabetes. Some clones in this sample may be carry-over from other donors' samples. The J gene is TRBJ1-2, the V gene TRBV14; 8 bases are shared with TRBD1. Sequencing input: Tregs from blood. CDR3 DNA: TGTGCCAGCAGCCAAAACAGGGGGTTGAATGGCTACACCTTC. It is translated as CASSQNRGLNGYTF. The full variable domain, its missing parts supplied by reference TRBV14 and TRBJ1-2, is EAGVTQFPSHSVIEKGQTVTLRCDPISGHDNLYWYRRVMGKEIKFLLHFVKESKQDESGMPNNRFLAERTGGTYSTLKVQPAELEDSGVYFCASSQNRGLNGYTFGSGTRLTVV.